A few counts support the clone carrying this TCR beta chain. Its target is unknown. The data were taken from a study of post-analysis software for immune sequencing data. Study observations and caveats: When patients were compared with controls, a handful of TRBV segments were more frequent, TRBV5-6, TRBV5-1 and TRBV20-1 among them.

TCR beta libraries were prepared from cDNA with unique molecular identifiers. TCRdb re-derived calls from the PCR reads in MiXCR, one entry per CDR3 protein. The table lists 450,000 or so distinct CDR3 sequences, approximately 46% of them singletons. V lost 5 bases to trimming and J lost 8 bases; unmatched junction nucleotides: 15. The CDR3 length is 16 residues. CDR1 is SGHAT and CDR2 is FQNNGV in the germline V gene. This sequence joins TRBV11-2 and TRBJ2-1; TRBD1 matches at 7 bases. Sequences were obtained from blood. The receptor was isolated from a girl aged 10 to 17 with multiple sclerosis. The DNA for the CDR3 is TGTGCCAGCAGCCTCCTCTCGGGGACAGACCCCCATGAGCAGTTCTTC. It translates to CASSLLSGTDPHEQFF.